Following are 26 T cell receptor beta chains from one sample sequenced in a study of shared clonotypes between healthy human individuals (TCRdb year 2020). Library preparation used the immunoSEQ multiplex PCR assay. TCRdb mirrors the immuneACCESS table, restricted to in-frame sequences. Some clones are absent from its copies; in checked studies, under half trace to an unresolved V gene, and the reason for the others is unknown. A total of 2,500,000 or so clones appear in this sample, approximately 92% of them only once. The top ten clonotypes cover roughly 0.13% of the sample. The sequenced sample consisted of naive CD4+ T cells sorted from blood. According to the study, the label for this sample's cell subset or site signals: CD45RA+ positively selected. The receptors derive from a man between 18 and 29 years old in good health.

The count of this clone is one. For the CDR3, the DNA is TGTGCCAGCAGCTTGGGGGACAGGGTTGTTACCACTGAAGCTTTCTTT. Its protein is CASSLGDRVVTTEAFF. The chain employs TRBV5-4 and TRBJ1-1; 9 positions match TRBD1. The CDR3 runs to 16 residues. The junction had 7 bases not matched to a gene; V was cut back by 0 bases and J by 4 bases. CDR1 and CDR2 (germline): SGHNT, YYREEE (reference sequence).

The chain carries TRBV7-3 and TRBJ2-2; D gene unclear. Germline V CDR1 and CDR2: SGHTA, FQGTGA. Trimming shortened V by 1 base and J by 0 bases, and 6 bases separated the two germline ends. This CDR3 has 15 residues. DNA of the CDR3: TGTGCCAGCAGCTTAAACCGGGCGAACACCGGGGAGCTGTTTTTT. Residues: CASSLNRANTGELFF.

The genes are TRBV9 and TRBJ2-4, with 7 bases identical to TRBD2. V lost 0 bases, J lost 7 bases, and 4 bases stayed unmatched. CDR1 SGDLS and CDR2 YYNGEE come from the germline V gene. This CDR3 is built from 14 residues. The CDR3 nucleotides read TGTGCCAGCAGCGTAGGGGCGGGGGTGAACATTCAGTACTTC. This encodes CASSVGAGVNIQYF.

The chain couples TRBV11-2 to TRBJ1-1; 11 bases agree with TRBD1. The CDR3 has 16 residues. Trimming cost V 0 bases and J 1 base; bases outside gene matches: 1. In germline, CDR1 is SGHAT, CDR2 FQNNGV. For the CDR3, the DNA is TGTGCCAGCAGCTTAGACGGGACAGGGGGGAACACTGAAGCTTTCTTT. This codes for CASSLDGTGGNTEAFF.

The chain uses TRBV6-6 and TRBJ1-4, with TRBD1 matching 9 bases. V shed 7 bases, J shed 3 bases, and the junction held 9 bases outside the gene matches. The CDR3 consists of 16 residues. Per germline, CDR1 MNHNY and CDR2 SVGAGI (reference sequence). The DNA for the CDR3 is TGTGCCAGCACCCTGGGACAGGGCACTGCTAATGAAAAACTGTTTTTT. Its translation is CASTLGQGTANEKLFF.

The chain uses TRBV5-1 and TRBJ2-2; TRBD2 matches at 7 bases. The V segment lost 2 bases and the J segment 6 bases; nucleotides outside the gene matches: 7. Germline-derived CDR1 and CDR2 are SGHRS and YFSETQ. The CDR3 spans 15 residues. CDR3 amino acids: CASSLERGRSGELFF. The CDR3 DNA reads as TGCGCCAGCAGCTTAGAGCGGGGACGTTCCGGGGAGCTGTTTTTT.

To note about this clone: Other DNA variants within this sample encode the same CDR3. The rearrangement joins TRBV6-1 to TRBJ1-1; possibly TRBD1 for D (5 bases). The CDR3 loop spans 14 amino acids. V lost 4 bases to trimming and J lost 2 bases, with 11 bases between them. Germline V gene data show CDR1 as MNHNS and CDR2 as SASEGT. This chain's CDR3 is CASSGQGGNTEAFF. Written as DNA, the CDR3 is TGTGCCAGCAGTGGTCAGGGCGGTAACACTGAAGCTTTCTTT.

The chain is built from TRBV2 and TRBJ2-5, with TRBD1 matching 7 bases. V dropped 8 bases and J dropped 3; count of bases not matched to a gene: 6. The V gene's germline CDR1 is SNHLY and CDR2 FYNNEI. The CDR3 consists of 13 residues. The CDR3, as DNA: TGTGCCAGCCAGACAGGGACAAAAGAGACCCAGTACTTC. Amino acids: CASQTGTKETQYF.

V is TRBV7-3 and J is TRBJ2-6; a possible D gene is TRBD2 (6 bases). The V end was cut by 5 bases, the J end by 2 bases, with 10 bases between. The CDR3 runs 15 residues. CDR1 and CDR2 (germline): SGHTA, FQGTGA. CDR3: CASSRGEAGANVLTF. Here the CDR3 DNA reads TGTGCCAGCAGCCGCGGGGAGGCTGGGGCCAACGTCCTGACTTTC.

This clone has only one observation. J is TRBJ1-5 and V is TRBV6-1; D unclear. CDR1 MNHNS and CDR2 SASEGT come from the germline V gene. Trimming stripped 5 bases from V and 11 bases from J, with 13 bases between. The length of the CDR3 is 12 residues. The CDR3 protein is CASSSVPPAQHF. The CDR3 DNA is TGTGCCAGCAGTTCCGTTCCCCCCGCCCAGCATTTT.

The chain uses TRBV6-4 and TRBJ1-6, with 8 nucleotides matching TRBD1. The CDR3 totals 15 residues. V gave up 6 bases and J gave up 7 bases; unmatched junction bases: 8. From germline, CDR1 is MRHNA and CDR2 SNTAGT. The CDR3 spells CASSPGQGINSPLHF. In DNA form, the CDR3 reads TGTGCCAGCAGCCCCGGACAGGGAATCAATTCACCCCTCCACTTT.

This chain uses TRBV6-5 with TRBJ1-4, with D tentatively TRBD1 (5 bases). The CDR3 totals 14 residues. Germline CDR1 MNHEY, CDR2 SVGAGI. The V and J ends lost 6 bases and 0 bases respectively, with 8 bases between them. This chain's CDR3 is CASRRGSTNEKLFF. The CDR3 nucleotides read TGTGCCAGCAGAAGGGGTTCAACTAATGAAAAACTGTTTTTT.

The chain joins TRBV30 to TRBJ2-7; the D is unclear. This CDR3 has 13 amino acids. The germline V and J ends were trimmed by 0 bases and 1 base, with 7 bases remaining between them. Looked up from germline, CDR1 is GTSNPN and CDR2 is SVGIG (reference sequence). CDR3 protein: CAWSVPNSYEQYF. DNA of the CDR3: TGTGCCTGGAGTGTTCCTAATTCCTACGAGCAGTACTTC. Full variable domain (rest looked up from reference TRBV30 and TRBJ2-7): SQTIHQWPATLVQPVGSPLSLECTVEGTSNPNLYWYRQAAGRGLQLLFYSVGIGQISSEVPQNLSASRPQDRQFILSSKKLLLSDSGFYLCAWSVPNSYEQYFGPGTRLTVT.

Regarding this clone: The sample holds other DNA sequences that translate to the same CDR3. V usage is TRBV5-6 and J usage is TRBJ1-5, with TRBD1 matching 7 bases. This CDR3 is 15 amino acids long. Trimming at V came to 4 bases and at J to 2 bases, leaving 6 bases not matched to a gene. Per germline, CDR1 SGHDT and CDR2 YYEEEE. CDR3 sequence (DNA): TGTGCCAGCAGCCTGACAGGGTTGGGCAATCAGCCCCAGCATTTT. Its protein product is CASSLTGLGNQPQHF.

The gene calls are TRBV5-1 and TRBJ2-1; 9 positions agree with TRBD1. The junction had 1 base not matched to a gene; V was cut back by 0 bases and J by 3 bases. CDR1 is SGHRS, CDR2 YFSETQ, per germline. This CDR3 is built from 15 residues. The CDR3 loop is CASSLGQGDYNEQFF. CDR3 in DNA: TGCGCCAGCAGCTTGGGACAGGGGGACTACAATGAGCAGTTCTTC.

On this clone itself: Other DNA sequences in this sample translate to the same CDR3. This chain connects TRBV6-5 to TRBJ2-3, with D tentatively TRBD1 or TRBD2 (5 bases each). This CDR3 has 14 amino acids. V lost 5 bases to trimming and J lost 2 bases, with 11 bases between them. CDR1 and CDR2 from the germline V gene are MNHEY and SVGAGI. CDR3 residues: CASSPGRNTDTQYF. Here the CDR3 DNA reads TGTGCCAGCAGTCCGGGACGCAACACAGATACGCAGTATTTT.

As to this clone: Germline and junction disagree at one end, which may indicate a read error. The chain carries TRBV4-3 and TRBJ2-7; TRBD2 matches at 7 bases. In germline, CDR1 is LGHNA, CDR2 YSLEER. The CDR3 totals 13 residues. Written as DNA, the CDR3 is TGCGCCAGCAGCCAAGATACGTTGCTAGCGGCACGCTTC. Amino acids: CASSQDTLLAARF.

J is TRBJ2-3 and V is TRBV25-1; TRBD1 agrees at 8 bases. The J segment lost 3 bases and the V segment lost 3 bases, leaving 8 bases of the junction unmatched. This CDR3 contains 16 residues. Germline V CDR1 and CDR2: MGHDK, SYGVNS. CDR3 loop: CASSDLRTGLTDTQYF. CDR3 bases: TGTGCCAGCAGTGACCTCCGGACAGGGCTAACAGATACGCAGTATTTT.

The chain joins TRBV5-1 to TRBJ2-1; D may be TRBD1 or TRBD2 (5 bases each). V gave up 2 bases and J gave up 7 bases, with 7 bases separating them. The germline CDR1 and CDR2 sequences are SGHRS and YFSETQ. This CDR3 has 12 amino acids. The CDR3 nucleotides read TGCGCCAGCAGCTTATGGGGGAATGAGCAGTTCTTC. Its translation is CASSLWGNEQFF. Together with reference TRBV5-1 and TRBJ2-1, the CDR3 gives the full variable domain: KAGVTQTPRYLIKTRGQQVTLSCSPISGHRSVSWYQQTPGQGLQFLFEYFSETQRNKGNFPGRFSGRQFSNSRSEMNVSTLELGDSALYLCASSLWGNEQFFGPGTRLTVL.

This chain uses TRBV28 with TRBJ2-7; a weak D match, TRBD1 (6 bases). From germline, CDR1 is MDHEN and CDR2 SYDVKM. The CDR3 sequence is 16 residues long. Trimming left V 6 bases short and J 0 bases short, with 18 bases between. In nucleotides, the CDR3 is TGTGCCAGCAGCCCAAGCGGAAGGACAGACTCCTACGAGCAGTACTTC. This sequence encodes CASSPSGRTDSYEQYF.

The V gene is TRBV19, the J gene TRBJ1-1, with D possibly matching TRBD1 (6 bases). CDR3 length: 15 amino acids. Germline assignment: CDR1 LNHDA and CDR2 SQIVND (reference sequence). V lost 9 bases and J lost 0, with 17 bases in between. CDR3: CARRGAGDMNTEAFF. The CDR3 nucleotides are TGTGCCAGGAGGGGGGCAGGGGATATGAACACTGAAGCTTTCTTT.

V usage is TRBV6-5 and J usage is TRBJ1-4; tentatively, D is TRBD1 (5 bases). The CDR3 consists of 11 residues. Germline V gene data show CDR1 as MNHEY and CDR2 as SVGAGI. V was clipped by 5 bases and J by 11 bases, with 9 bases between them. CDR3 sequence reads: CASSNRDKLFF. CDR3 DNA: TGTGCCAGCAGTAACCGGGACAAACTGTTTTTT.

This clone was seen just once. J is TRBJ2-7 and V is TRBV6-5, with 10 positions matching TRBD1. The ends lost 5 bases at V and 3 bases at J; junction bases unmatched: 4. The CDR3 has 14 amino acids. Germline V gene lookup returns CDR1 MNHEY and CDR2 SVGAGI. The CDR3 reads CASSGGQGSYEQYF. The CDR3 coding sequence is TGTGCCAGCAGTGGGGGACAGGGGAGCTACGAGCAGTACTTC.

This chain connects TRBV7-9 to TRBJ2-1; 9 bases map to TRBD2. Trimming removed 2 bases from V and 8 bases from J; junction bases left unmatched: 10. The CDR3 covers 16 residues. Germline CDR1 reads SEHNR; CDR2 reads FQNEAQ (reference sequence). CDR3 nucleotides: TGTGCCAGCAGCTTAAGAGAAGGCGGGGGGGCCTATGAGCAGTTCTTC. Residues: CASSLREGGGAYEQFF.

This chain uses TRBV10-3 with TRBJ2-7, with 7 nucleotides matching TRBD1. In germline, CDR1 is ENHRY, CDR2 SYGVKD. J lost 7 bases, V lost 6 bases, and 6 bases had no gene match. The CDR3 is 12 amino acids. CDR3 bases: TGTGCCATCAGCCCAGACAGGGTTGAGCAGTACTTC. This gives the protein CAISPDRVEQYF.

This clone was observed a single time. This sequence joins TRBV5-6 and TRBJ2-1; 8 nucleotides agree with TRBD1. CDR1 and CDR2 from the germline V gene are SGHDT and YYEEEE. With 4 bases clipped from V and 2 bases from J, the junction kept 8 bases outside the gene matches. The CDR3 contains 16 residues. The CDR3 here is CASSPGQGRPYNEQFF. DNA for the CDR3: TGTGCCAGCAGCCCCGGACAGGGCCGTCCCTACAATGAGCAGTTCTTC.